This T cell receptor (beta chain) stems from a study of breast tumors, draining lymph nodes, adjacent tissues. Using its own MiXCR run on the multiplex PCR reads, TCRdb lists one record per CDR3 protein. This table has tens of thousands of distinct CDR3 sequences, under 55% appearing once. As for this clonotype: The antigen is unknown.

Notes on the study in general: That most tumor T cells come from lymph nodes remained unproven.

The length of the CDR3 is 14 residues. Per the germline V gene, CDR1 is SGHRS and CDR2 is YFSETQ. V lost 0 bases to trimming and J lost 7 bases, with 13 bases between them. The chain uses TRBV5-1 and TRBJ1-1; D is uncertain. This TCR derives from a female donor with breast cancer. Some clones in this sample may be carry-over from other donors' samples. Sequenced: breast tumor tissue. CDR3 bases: TGCGCCAGCAGCTTGGTTCCTGGAGGAGGTGAAGCTTTCTTT. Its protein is CASSLVPGGGEAFF.